This T cell receptor beta chain stems from a study of T cell responses to AZD1222 COVID-19 vaccine. The study's findings and limits: Clonal diversity was possibly underestimated, and the donors were mostly white British, with more females.

The CDR3 extends over 17 amino acids. Germline CDR1 reads MDHEN; CDR2 reads SYDVKM. Trimming took off 5 bases at V and 6 bases at J, with 23 bases between the two ends. Comment on this clone: The antigen is undetermined.

The protocol was immunoSEQ multiplex PCR, while the TCRdb copy is restricted to in-frame clones and leaves out a portion. This table holds under 150,000 clones, over 90% found once. This TCR was sampled from an adult who received the AZD1222 COVID-19 vaccine. V gene TRBV28 combines with J gene TRBJ2-1; no clear D. The input for sequencing was peripheral blood, taken 28 days after the second AZD1222 dose. The CDR3 region is CASSLNFPVPLTNEQFF. The CDR3 DNA reads TGTGCCAGCAGTCTGAATTTTCCCGTCCCATTAACCAATGAGCAGTTCTTC.